This T cell receptor (beta chain) stems from a study of blood T cells in healthy people across ages. Turning to this clonotype: The junction shows a germline mismatch at one end, possibly a read error.

This CDR3 is 13 amino acids long. Through a sample-barcoded 5' primer and a J-beta primer mix, a second PCR was run for roughly 7 to 12 cycles. TCRdb recomputed calls from the 5' RACE reads with MiXCR, one row per CDR3 protein. The data contain more than 500,000 distinct CDR3 sequences, 25% to 35% of them seen just once; the ten biggest clones take up over 3.5%. This sample was also put to use in a study of T cells of mothers and their children.

Sequencing was carried out using blood. This clonotype originated in a boy younger than 10 in good health. This chain uses TRBV12-3 or TRBV12-4 with TRBJ1-1; D unresolved. The CDR3 bases are TGTGCCAGCAGTTTATTTCGAGTGACTGAAGCCTTCTTT. Translating it yields CASSLFRVTEAFF.